Below, 32 T cell receptor beta chains from the same sample are listed, as sequenced in a study of blood T cells in healthy people across ages (dated by TCRdb to between 2014 and 2016). The method behind the library was 5' RACE. The listed sequencing device is Illumina HiSeq 2500. A second roughly 6 to 11 cycle PCR used a sample-barcoded 5' primer and a J-beta primer mix. The raw public reads went through TCRdb reprocessing: fastp at Q25, MiXCR clone calling, in-frame beta chains kept. Rows merge per CDR3 protein into single entries with the most common DNA and genes. A total of 590,000 or so distinct CDR3 sequences appear in this sample, 25% to 30% of them only once. 15% to 18% of the sample is held by the ten biggest clonotypes. Input material: blood. The receptors shown here come from a woman at least 80 years old in good health.

This clonotype was seen more than once but under ten times. The J gene is TRBJ2-5, the V gene TRBV4-2, with D possibly TRBD2 on 6 matching bases. The germline V and J ends were trimmed by 0 bases and 11 bases, with 22 bases remaining between them. The CDR3 loop spans 16 amino acids. Germline V CDR1 and CDR2: LGHNA, YNFKEQ. CDR3 nucleotides: TGTGCCAGCAGCCAAGATACTGGCGGGGTCCACAATGAGCAGTACTTC. This encodes CASSQDTGGVHNEQYF.

This clonotype was seen ten or more times. The gene calls are TRBV7-8 and TRBJ2-1; no clear D. The CDR3 is made up of 12 amino acids. The V end was cut by 5 bases, the J end by 8 bases, with 10 bases between. Germline V gives CDR1 SGHVS, CDR2 FQNEAQ. The CDR3 region is CASSVDNYEQFF. CDR3 in DNA: TGTGCCAGCAGCGTTGATAACTATGAGCAGTTCTTC. The complete variable domain, with remaining parts taken from reference TRBV7-8 and TRBJ2-1, reads GAGVSQSPRYKVAKRGQDVALRCDPISGHVSLFWYQQALGQGPEFLTYFQNEAQLDKSGLPSDRFFAERPEGSVSTLKIQRTQQEDSAVYLCASSVDNYEQFFGPGTRLTVL.

The gene calls are TRBV9 and TRBJ2-4; a possible D gene is TRBD2 (5 bases). The CDR3 covers 16 residues. Germline CDR1 and CDR2: SGDLS and YYNGEE. V lost 3 bases and J 1 base, leaving 14 bases between the germline ends. Here the CDR3 reads CASSANHGMAKNIQYF. The CDR3, as DNA: TGTGCCAGCAGCGCAAACCACGGGATGGCCAAAAACATTCAGTACTTC.

This clonotype occurred many times. The chain recombines TRBV5-1 with TRBJ2-3; D is unclear. The ends were cut back, 0 bases at V and 5 bases at J, with 19 bases in the middle. This CDR3 region has 17 residues. Germline V gene data show CDR1 as SGHRS and CDR2 as YFSETQ. The CDR3 DNA follows: TGCGCCAGCAGCTTGGCCGGTCCAGGTTCCTCTAAAGATACGCAGTATTTT. Amino acid sequence: CASSLAGPGSSKDTQYF.

The chain employs TRBV5-1 and TRBJ2-5; D is possibly TRBD1 (5 bases). CDR1 SGHRS and CDR2 YFSETQ come from the germline V gene. The length of the CDR3 is 17 residues. The ends were cut back, 0 bases at V and 4 bases at J, with 19 bases in the middle. As DNA, the CDR3 is TGCGCCAGCAGCTTGGGGACACGCCAAAGCCCTTCAGAGACCCAGTACTTC. It specifies CASSLGTRQSPSETQYF.

Comments on this clonotype: Being one base from a much bigger clone, this may be a read error. V gene TRBV20-1 combines with J gene TRBJ2-5, with 7 bases that match TRBD1. Looked up from germline, CDR1 is DFQATT and CDR2 is SNEGSKA (reference sequence). The CDR3 length is 13 residues. The CDR3 loop is CSAQGELQATQYF. Here the CDR3 DNA reads TGCAGTGCTCAGGGGGAGCTCCAAGCGACCCAGTACTTC.

CDR3 coding DNA: TGCAGTGCGTCGGGCTCAGTTGGGACTGAAGCTTTCTTT. Translated, it gives CSASGSVGTEAFF. The chain uses TRBV20-1 and TRBJ1-1, with unresolved D. The CDR3 contains 13 residues. Germline CDR1 reads DFQATT; CDR2 reads SNEGSKA (reference sequence). The V gene lost 6 bases and the J gene lost 5 bases, with 16 bases spanning the gap.

With respect to this clonotype: At one boundary the junction diverges from the germline segment, which might be a read error. The CDR3, as DNA: TGTGCCAGCAGCCAAGACCTCACAAGGCCCTCAGATGCGCAGTATTTT. Translating it yields CASSQDLTRPSDAQYF. The chain uses TRBV3-1 and TRBJ2-3; D is undetermined. This CDR3 contains 16 residues. Germline values: CDR1 LGHDT, CDR2 YNNKEL (reference sequence).

The chain joins TRBV20-1 to TRBJ2-7, with 8 positions matching TRBD2. With 5 bases clipped from V and 1 base from J, the junction kept 7 bases outside the gene matches. The CDR3 loop spans 14 amino acids. CDR1 and CDR2 (germline): DFQATT, SNEGSKA (reference sequence). The CDR3 protein is CSARPTSASYEQYF. The CDR3, as DNA: TGCAGTGCTCGACCGACTAGCGCTTCCTACGAGCAGTACTTC.

For this clonotype: At one end the junction does not follow the germline gene, possibly because of a read error. This chain joins TRBV6-1 and TRBJ2-4; D tentatively reads TRBD1 or TRBD2 (5 bases each). The CDR3 spans 19 residues. The germline V gene encodes CDR1 MNHNS and CDR2 SASEGT. CDR3 bases: TGTGCCAGCAACACCCGGGACGGCGGTCCCCACTTAGCCAAAGACATTCTGTACTTC. Protein sequence: CASNTRDGGPHLAKDILYF.

This clonotype showed up just a few times. Possible read error: a much larger clone is one base away. The chain combines TRBV6-2 or TRBV6-3 with TRBJ2-1; the match to TRBD2 covers 12 bases. The DNA end is more similar to TRBJ2-7, so the J call may be wrong. The germline V gene encodes CDR1 MNHEY and CDR2 SVGEGT. The CDR3 loop spans 15 amino acids. In nucleotides, the CDR3 is TGTGCCAGCATACCTAGCGGGGGGGCGATCAATGAGCAGTACTTC. Amino acids: CASIPSGGAINEQYF.

Only a few counts were recorded for this clonotype. The chain employs TRBV12-3 or TRBV12-4 and TRBJ1-2; TRBD1 might be the D (5 bases). The ends were cut back, 4 bases at V and 5 bases at J, with 8 bases in the middle. The CDR3 consists of 12 residues. CDR3 residues: CASSWGFYGYTF. The DNA of the CDR3 is TGTGCCAGCAGTTGGGGCTTTTATGGCTACACCTTC.

This clonotype was seen many times. CDR3 region: CASSVKKTQYF. The CDR3 coding sequence is TGTGCCAGCAGCGTTAAGAAGACCCAGTACTTC. The rearrangement joins TRBV2 to TRBJ2-5; D is unclear. The germline gives CDR1 SNHLY, CDR2 FYNNEI. CDR3 length: 11 amino acids. V was clipped by 6 bases and J by 6 bases, with 8 bases between them.

Remarks on this clonotype: A much bigger clone sits one base away, suggesting this may be a read error. The CDR3 sequence: CASSLGRRLGGTYEQYV. Written as DNA, the CDR3 is TGTGCCAGCAGCTTGGGTCGGCGCCTAGGAGGGACCTACGAGCAGTACGTC. The chain couples TRBV5-6 to TRBJ2-7; weak D call: TRBD2 (6 bases). The V gene's germline CDR1 is SGHDT and CDR2 YYEEEE. V was shortened by 0 bases and J by 2 bases, with 18 bases between the two germline ends. CDR3 length: 17 residues.

This clonotype was counted at least ten times. Just one base apart from a much larger clone, this may be a read error. V gene TRBV5-1 combines with J gene TRBJ2-5, with D possibly matching TRBD1 (5 bases). Trimming shortened V by 4 bases and J by 11 bases, and 21 bases separated the two germline ends. The CDR3 runs 14 residues. The germline V gene encodes CDR1 SGHRS and CDR2 YFSETQ. The CDR3 sequence: CASSKTDTNNEQYF. Here the CDR3 DNA reads TGCGCCAGCAGCAAGACGGACACGAACAATGAGCAGTACTTC.

This clonotype occurred a few times. The chain is built from TRBV20-1 and TRBJ1-2; 7 positions agree with TRBD1. Germline V CDR1 and CDR2: DFQATT, SNEGSKA (reference sequence). The CDR3 covers 15 residues. J lost 3 bases, V lost 6 bases, and 13 bases had no gene match. CDR3 in DNA: TGCAGTGCCTTCGACCCTACAGGGGAACACTATGGCTACACCTTC. Its protein product is CSAFDPTGEHYGYTF.

This clonotype was detected a few times. V gene TRBV20-1 combines with J gene TRBJ1-1; D is possibly TRBD1 (6 bases). CDR1 is DFQATT, CDR2 SNEGSKA, per germline (reference sequence). CDR3 length: 11 amino acids. Trimming pared 8 bases from V and 6 bases from J, leaving 13 bases between. As DNA, the CDR3 is TGCAGTTCAAGGGGGGTACCTGAAGCTTTCTTT. Protein product: CSSRGVPEAFF.

This clonotype has a count of ten or more. The CDR3 sequence is CAISESLQETQYF. The CDR3 DNA reads as TGTGCCATCAGTGAGTCGTTGCAAGAGACCCAGTACTTC. The gene calls are TRBV10-3 and TRBJ2-5; D ambiguous. The ends were cut back, 0 bases at V and 2 bases at J, with 4 bases in the middle. This CDR3 has 13 amino acids. The germline V gene has CDR1 ENHRY and CDR2 SYGVKD.

The chain is built from TRBV20-1 and TRBJ2-4; possible D gene TRBD1, 5 bases. The J call is uncertain, as TRBJ2-5 better fits the DNA end. From germline, CDR1 is DFQATT and CDR2 SNEGSKA (reference sequence). The CDR3 runs 14 residues. The CDR3 DNA follows: TGCAGTGCTAGTCCGAGCTGGCAGGGCCAGACCCAGTACTTC. Translating gives CSASPSWQGQTQYF.

The table lists this clonotype with many counts. This chain connects TRBV12-3 or TRBV12-4 to TRBJ1-2, with 7 bases matching TRBD1. The CDR3 extends over 16 amino acids. V gave up 5 bases and J gave up 1 base; unmatched junction bases: 10. The CDR3 DNA follows: TGTGCCAGCAGTCTTGACAGGGTGAACAGTAACTATGGCTACACCTTC. Translated, it gives CASSLDRVNSNYGYTF.

This clonotype was recorded many times. The chain combines TRBV5-5 with TRBJ1-6, with a tentative D call TRBD1 (6 bases). Per germline, CDR1 SGHKS and CDR2 YYEKEE (reference sequence). V lost 1 base and J lost 6, with 11 bases in between. The CDR3 loop spans 15 amino acids. The CDR3 loop reads CASSLLGTTNSPLHF. The CDR3 nucleotides read TGTGCCAGCAGCTTGCTCGGGACAACTAATTCACCCCTCCACTTT.

The table lists this clonotype with many counts. The chain recombines TRBV20-1 with TRBJ2-7; D call uncertain. V was cut by 3 bases and J by 3 bases, with 9 bases left in between. From germline, CDR1 is DFQATT and CDR2 SNEGSKA (reference sequence). The CDR3 is 12 amino acids. The chain's CDR3 is CSASPNHYEQYF. DNA for the CDR3: TGCAGTGCTAGCCCGAATCACTACGAGCAGTACTTC.

The table lists this clonotype with many counts. The chain recombines TRBV29-1 with TRBJ1-2; TRBD1 is a possible D gene (6 bases). This CDR3 contains 13 residues. With 3 bases removed from V and 0 bases from J, the gap between germline ends came to 8 bases. In germline, CDR1 is SQVTM, CDR2 ANQGSEA. CDR3 in amino acids: CSVEAGANYGYTF. CDR3 coding DNA: TGCAGCGTTGAGGCAGGGGCTAACTATGGCTACACCTTC.

In its sample, this clonotype was seen many times. The chain has TRBV7-9 and TRBJ1-4; no reliable D call. V was clipped by 1 base and J by 3 bases, with 15 bases between them. The length of the CDR3 is 17 residues. Looked up from germline, CDR1 is SEHNR and CDR2 is FQNEAQ (reference sequence). The CDR3 DNA reads TGTGCCAGCAGCTTAGTTGGCATGAGAGGCGCTAATGAAAAACTGTTTTTT. It is translated as CASSLVGMRGANEKLFF.

Turning to this clonotype: Given a much more abundant clone one base away, this may be a read error. This chain joins TRBV6-2 or TRBV6-3 and TRBJ1-5; 8 bases agree with TRBD1. Germline lookup yields CDR1 MNHEY and CDR2 SVGEGT. The V segment lost 8 bases and the J segment 6 bases; nucleotides outside the gene matches: 12. The CDR3 has 15 residues. The CDR3 loop is CASGLGQGVSQPQHF. CDR3 sequence (DNA): TGTGCCAGCGGACTTGGACAGGGAGTTAGTCAGCCCCAGCATTTT.

This clonotype was detected many times. The chain links TRBV4-1 to TRBJ1-2, with D perhaps matching TRBD1 (6 bases). V gave up 0 bases and J gave up 4 bases, with 15 bases separating them. The germline V gene encodes CDR1 MGHRA and CDR2 YSYEKL. The CDR3 is made up of 16 amino acids. CDR3 region: CASSQDVLRQVYGYTF. For the CDR3, the DNA is TGCGCCAGCAGCCAAGATGTCTTGCGACAGGTCTATGGCTACACCTTC.

This clonotype was recorded at least ten times. The chain carries TRBV10-3 and TRBJ2-7; 7 bases are shared with TRBD2. CDR1 is ENHRY and CDR2 is SYGVKD in the germline V gene. The length of the CDR3 is 14 residues. Trimming took 6 bases from V and 0 from J; bases not matched to a gene: 5. DNA of the CDR3: TGTGCCATCAGGACGGGAGGCAACTCCTACGAGCAGTACTTC. It specifies CAIRTGGNSYEQYF.

The chain employs TRBV6-2 or TRBV6-3 and TRBJ1-6, with D unresolved. Per the germline V gene, CDR1 is MNHEY and CDR2 is SVGEGT. Trimming pared 2 bases from V and 8 bases from J, leaving 13 bases between. The CDR3 sequence is 15 residues long. In DNA, the CDR3 is TGTGCCAGCAGTTACGCGGACCTTTCGGATTCACCCCTCCACTTT. Its translation is CASSYADLSDSPLHF.

This clonotype was recorded many times. The chain carries TRBV7-9 and TRBJ2-7, with D hard to call. Deletions cut 5 bases from V and 5 bases from J, with 7 bases between. Germline CDR1 is SEHNR and CDR2 is FQNEAQ (reference sequence). The CDR3 consists of 11 residues. CDR3 in amino acids: CASSPQDEQYF. The CDR3, as DNA: TGTGCCAGCAGCCCGCAGGACGAGCAGTACTTC.

The rearrangement joins TRBV12-3 or TRBV12-4 to TRBJ2-3; TRBD2 agrees at 9 bases. The junction had 3 bases not matched to a gene; V was cut back by 1 base and J by 4 bases. This CDR3 region has 15 residues. This chain's CDR3 is CASSLGSGRADTQYF. CDR3 nucleotides: TGTGCCAGCAGTTTAGGTAGCGGGAGAGCAGATACGCAGTATTTT.

The chain carries TRBV15 and TRBJ1-4, with D possibly matching TRBD1 (6 bases). The CDR3 contains 16 residues. In germline, CDR1 is LNHNV, CDR2 YYDKDF (reference sequence). V lost 0 bases and J 7 bases, leaving 15 bases between the germline ends. This CDR3 reads CATSRESQGRSEKLFF. CDR3 bases: TGTGCCACCAGCAGAGAGTCACAGGGACGGAGTGAAAAACTGTTTTTT.

This clonotype was observed at least ten times. The chain combines TRBV9 with TRBJ2-5; D unresolved. The germline V gene encodes CDR1 SGDLS and CDR2 YYNGEE. Between the trimmed V and J ends, which lost 0 bases and 5 bases, there was a span of 20 bases. The CDR3 loop spans 17 amino acids. CDR3 sequence reads: CASSVAPGLTARETQYF. CDR3 DNA sequence: TGTGCCAGCAGCGTAGCCCCCGGGTTGACGGCAAGGGAGACCCAGTACTTC.